This T cell receptor beta chain originates from a study of beta chain features in type 1 diabetes. The study's findings and limits: Shortening that was moderate but significant affected the TCRB CDR3s of Type 1 diabetes patients in all four CD4+ subsets. Type 1 diabetes patients had fewer VDJ junction insertions and more deletions.

With V trimmed by 0 bases and J by 2 bases, 6 bases remained unmatched. CDR1 and CDR2 (germline): SGHDT, YYEEEE. CDR3 length: 16 residues. To note about this clone: As yet, its antigen is unknown.

Isolated RNA was reverse transcribed in full, so expressed TCRB transcripts were sequenced. Clones were read by immunoSEQ multiplex PCR, and TCRdb kept only the in-frame ones, dropping some. The sample lists about 620,000 clones; less than 20% were seen once. Sequenced input: naive CD4+ T cells from blood. The clonotype comes from a man aged 18 to 30 in good health. The genes are TRBV5-6 and TRBJ1-2; 8 nucleotides match TRBD1. This CDR3 is CASSLGPSGGNYGYTF. For the CDR3, the DNA is TGTGCCAGCAGCTTGGGTCCCTCAGGGGGCAACTATGGCTACACCTTC.